Described below is a single TCR beta chain sequence and its context. Antigen specificity is unknown. The length of the CDR3 is 14 residues. CDR1 SEHNR and CDR2 FQNEAQ come from the germline V gene (reference sequence). Trimming shortened V by 0 bases and J by 5 bases, and 7 bases separated the two germline ends. The data were taken from a study of T cell responses to AZD1222 COVID-19 vaccine. Study findings and constraints: A rise in Spike-specific TCR breadth and depth followed two AZD1222 doses. Repertoires were obtained solely post-peak T cell response.

Sequencing was performed with immunoSEQ multiplex PCR; in TCRdb, only in-frame clones are kept and a portion is missing. The repertoire holds 73,000 or so clones, 75% to 85% seen once, with roughly 5.4% in the top ten. Here the sequenced sample was peripheral blood, taken on day 0 of AZD1222 vaccination. The source of this sequence is an adult in good health. The rearrangement links TRBV7-9 to TRBJ2-2; D unresolved. This chain's CDR3 is CASSLAKETGELFF. CDR3 in DNA: TGTGCCAGCAGCTTAGCGAAGGAGACCGGGGAGCTGTTTTTT. Variable domain in full (rest from reference TRBV7-9 and TRBJ2-2): DTGVSQNPRHKITKRGQNVTFRCDPISEHNRLYWYRQTLGQGPEFLTYFQNEAQLEKSRLLSDRFSAERPKGSFSTLEIQRTEQGDSAMYLCASSLAKETGELFFGEGSRLTVL.